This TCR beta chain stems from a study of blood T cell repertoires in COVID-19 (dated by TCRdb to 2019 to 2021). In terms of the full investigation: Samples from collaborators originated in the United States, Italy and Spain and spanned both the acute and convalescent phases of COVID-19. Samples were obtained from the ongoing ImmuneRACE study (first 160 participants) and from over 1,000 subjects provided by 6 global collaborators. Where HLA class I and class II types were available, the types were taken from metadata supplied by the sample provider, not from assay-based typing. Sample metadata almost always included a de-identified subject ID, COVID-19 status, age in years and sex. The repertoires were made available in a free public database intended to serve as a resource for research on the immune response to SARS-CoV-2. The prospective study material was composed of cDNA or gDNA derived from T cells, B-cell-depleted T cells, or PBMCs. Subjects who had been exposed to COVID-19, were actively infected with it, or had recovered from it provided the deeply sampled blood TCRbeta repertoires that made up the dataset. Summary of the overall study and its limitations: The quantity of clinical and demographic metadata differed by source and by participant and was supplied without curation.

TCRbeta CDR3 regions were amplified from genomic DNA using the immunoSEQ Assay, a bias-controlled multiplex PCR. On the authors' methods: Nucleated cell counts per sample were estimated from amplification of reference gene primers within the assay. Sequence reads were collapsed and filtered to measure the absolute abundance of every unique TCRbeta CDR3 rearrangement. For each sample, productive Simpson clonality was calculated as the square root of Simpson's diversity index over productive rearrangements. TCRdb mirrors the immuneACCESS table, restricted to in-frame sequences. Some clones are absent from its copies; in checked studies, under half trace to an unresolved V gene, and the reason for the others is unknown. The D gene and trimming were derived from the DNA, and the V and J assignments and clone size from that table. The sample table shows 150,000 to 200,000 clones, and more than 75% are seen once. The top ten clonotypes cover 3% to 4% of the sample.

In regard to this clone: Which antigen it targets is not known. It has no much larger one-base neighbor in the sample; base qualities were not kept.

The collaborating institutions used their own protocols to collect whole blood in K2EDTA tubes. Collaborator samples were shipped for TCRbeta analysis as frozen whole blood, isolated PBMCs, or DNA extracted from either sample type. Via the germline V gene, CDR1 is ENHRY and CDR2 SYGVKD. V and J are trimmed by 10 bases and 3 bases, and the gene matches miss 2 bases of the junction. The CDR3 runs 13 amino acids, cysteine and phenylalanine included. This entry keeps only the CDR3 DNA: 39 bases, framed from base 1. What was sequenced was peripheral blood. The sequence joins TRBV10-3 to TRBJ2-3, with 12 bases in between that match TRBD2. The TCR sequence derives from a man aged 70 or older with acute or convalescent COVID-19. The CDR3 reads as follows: CATSGRGTDTQYF. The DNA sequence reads TGTGCCACTAGCGGGAGGGGAACAGATACGCAGTATTTT.